This is a list of T cell receptor beta chains from one sample in a study of tumor-infiltrating lymphocytes in primary liver carcinoma. TCRdb recomputed calls from the multiplex PCR reads with MiXCR, one row per CDR3 protein. Of approximately 330,000 distinct CDR3 sequences listed, 65% were seen once; the top ten hold 5% to 6.5%. Input material: peripheral blood. Source of these receptors: a man aged 35-49 years with primary liver carcinoma and hepatitis B virus infection. Both conserved end residues are part of each CDR3. A D gene is named only where the DNA matches it firmly.

v_gene	d_gene	j_gene	CDR3aa
TRBV7-8	TRBD1	TRBJ1-1	CASSSRTGLTEAFF
TRBV12-3/TRBV12-4	.	TRBJ1-1	CASSSGERLNTEAFF
TRBV11-3	TRBD1	TRBJ1-1	CASSFSGGREAFF
TRBV11-1	.	TRBJ1-3	CVSDVGGLTGNTIYF
TRBV6-5	TRBD2	TRBJ2-5	CASRPGLARGETQYF
TRBV6-1	.	TRBJ2-1	CANSEFAPAGSYNEQFF
TRBV5-4	.	TRBJ2-1	CASSFGDEQFF
TRBV6-5	TRBD2	TRBJ2-2	CASTRTSGSTGELFF
TRBV29-1	TRBD2	TRBJ2-2	CSASRLAGGSGELFF
TRBV10-3	.	TRBJ2-7	CAIRSSQFAYKQYF
TRBV6-5	.	TRBJ2-3	CASSYSGGMRHTDTQYF
TRBV11-2	.	TRBJ2-1	CASSSTLSQYNEQFF
TRBV4-1	.	TRBJ1-1	CASSPLIGGGGMNTEAFF
TRBV6-2/TRBV6-3	TRBD2	TRBJ2-7	CASSGAGETCEQYF
TRBV28	.	TRBJ2-7	CASEKGTNYEQYF
TRBV29-1	.	TRBJ2-7	CDVIEGSSYEQYF
TRBV29-1	.	TRBJ2-7	CSVVENRQSLYEQYF
TRBV11-2	.	TRBJ2-6	CASSLDSSGASVLSF
TRBV11-2	.	TRBJ2-5	CASRLEVVTQETQYF
TRBV6-4	.	TRBJ2-7	CASQEGSGEQYF
TRBV29-1	.	TRBJ1-1	CSVAPGWGMNTEVFF
TRBV7-9	TRBD1	TRBJ2-5	CANSRGTGQETQYF
TRBV28	TRBD1	TRBJ2-2	CASSLGGQDTGELFF
TRBV6-5	.	TRBJ2-5	CASSGGPAETQYF
TRBV29-1	.	TRBJ1-2	CSTLGTDYGYAF
TRBV29-1	.	TRBJ2-5	CSVTVLGTQYF
TRBV6-1	TRBD2	TRBJ2-3	CASSEAAGAADTQYF
TRBV4-1	.	TRBJ2-1	CPSSQEGGNSYNEQFF
TRBV12-3/TRBV12-4	TRBD2	TRBJ2-7	CASRYLSSGTDEQYF
TRBV6-5	TRBD1	TRBJ1-6	CASSQETGYNSPLHF